These 11 T cell receptor beta chains were all obtained from the same sample, sequenced in a study of shared clonotypes between healthy human individuals. Profiled with immunoSEQ multiplex PCR; TCRdb holds only in-frame clones, not every one. The table has some 650,000 clones, less than 98% seen once. Input material: naive CD4+ T cells sorted from blood. Subset described: CD45RA+ positively selected. The receptors come from a young woman in good health.

V and J are TRBV4-1 and TRBJ2-1, with TRBD1 matching over 9 bases. This CDR3 contains 15 residues. V was pared by 0 bases and J by 4 bases, with 1 base of the junction left unmatched. Per the germline V gene, CDR1 is MGHRA and CDR2 is YSYEKL. For the CDR3, the DNA is TGCGCCAGCAGCCAAGATGGACAGGGGTACAATGAGCAGTTCTTC. It specifies CASSQDGQGYNEQFF.

This sequence joins TRBV5-5 and TRBJ1-5, with unresolved D. The germline CDR1 and CDR2 sequences are SGHKS and YYEKEE (reference sequence). There are 15 residues in the CDR3. Trimming cost V 0 bases and J 8 bases, with 15 bases left between them. CDR3 in amino acids: CASSLVDLGSEPQHF. CDR3 in DNA: TGTGCCAGCAGCTTGGTAGACCTTGGTTCTGAGCCCCAGCATTTT.

This sequence joins TRBV2 and TRBJ2-7; 8 positions agree with TRBD1. Germline values: CDR1 SNHLY, CDR2 FYNNEI. The CDR3 length is 13 residues. V lost 9 bases to trimming and J lost 3 bases; unmatched junction nucleotides: 7. Written as DNA, the CDR3 is TGTGCCAGTGGACGAGGACAGGGCTACGAGCAGTACTTC. Its translation is CASGRGQGYEQYF.

This chain joins TRBV29-1 and TRBJ2-7, with TRBD1 as a possible D gene (7 bases). This CDR3 contains 15 residues. V gave up 0 bases and J gave up 1 base, with 13 bases separating them. Germline V gene sequence: CDR1 SQVTM, CDR2 ANQGSEA. DNA for the CDR3: TGCAGCGTTGAAGACGCGGGGACAGAATCCTACGAGCAGTACTTC. Translation gives CSVEDAGTESYEQYF.

The chain uses TRBV7-9 and TRBJ1-4; 7 bases map to TRBD1. The CDR3 is 15 amino acids. Germline values: CDR1 SEHNR, CDR2 FQNEAQ (reference sequence). The ends lost 5 bases at V and 8 bases at J; junction bases unmatched: 11. The CDR3 region is CASSPNPTGREKLFF. In DNA form, the CDR3 reads TGTGCCAGCAGCCCAAATCCGACAGGGCGAGAAAAACTGTTTTTT.

The CDR3 reads CASRLRGRTDTQYF. The CDR3 DNA sequence: TGTGCCAGCAGGCTCAGGGGGCGCACAGATACGCAGTATTTT. The V and J genes are TRBV6-5 and TRBJ2-3; 8 bases align to TRBD1. The CDR3 has 14 amino acids. Germline CDR1 and CDR2: MNHEY and SVGAGI. Losses at the gene ends were 6 bases for V and 1 base for J; bases not matched to a gene: 3.

In the case of this clone: The same CDR3 arises from other DNA sequences in this sample as well. The chain uses TRBV30 and TRBJ2-7; D gene unclear. V shed 2 bases and J shed 2 bases, with 4 bases lying between them. Germline V gives CDR1 GTSNPN, CDR2 SVGIG (reference sequence). The CDR3 has 11 amino acids. CDR3 DNA: TGTGCCTGGAGTTCAGCCTACGAGCAGTACTTC. It encodes CAWSSAYEQYF.

The rearrangement joins TRBV28 to TRBJ1-3, with 12 bases that match TRBD1. The CDR3 totals 16 residues. Trimming cost V 7 bases and J 1 base; bases outside gene matches: 5. Germline V CDR1 and CDR2: MDHEN, SYDVKM. As DNA, the CDR3 is TGTGCCAGCATCCGGGACAGGGGGCTTTCTGGAAACACCATATATTTT. Its translation: CASIRDRGLSGNTIYF.

On this clone itself: This CDR3 is also generated by other DNA sequences in the sample. The chain combines TRBV28 with TRBJ2-2; D might be TRBD1 or TRBD2, each matching 6 bases. With 3 bases removed from V and 4 bases from J, the gap between germline ends came to 12 bases. The CDR3 covers 15 residues. The V gene's germline CDR1 is MDHEN and CDR2 SYDVKM. The CDR3 nucleotides read TGTGCCAGCAGTTTCGGGGGCGTTGGCACCGGGGAGCTGTTTTTT. Residues: CASSFGGVGTGELFF.

This chain links TRBV2 with TRBJ2-1, with unresolved D. The V end was cut by 4 bases, the J end by 6 bases, with 7 bases between. The CDR3 is made up of 12 amino acids. Per the germline V gene, CDR1 is SNHLY and CDR2 is FYNNEI. CDR3 sequence (DNA): TGTGCCAGCAGTGCGCCCATCAATGAGCAGTTCTTC. Protein product: CASSAPINEQFF.

The chain links TRBV7-6 to TRBJ2-1, with 7 bases lining up with TRBD2. With 6 bases clipped from V and 6 bases from J, the junction kept 14 bases outside the gene matches. Germline loops: CDR1 SGHVS, CDR2 FNYEAQ. This CDR3 is built from 16 residues. In DNA form, the CDR3 reads TGTGCCAGCAGTGCCCCCGGGACTACTATCGTCAATGAGCAGTTCTTC. It is translated as CASSAPGTTIVNEQFF.